A single sample is the source of the 24 T cell receptor beta chains below, sequenced in a study of memory CD4+ T cells and cytomegalovirus serostatus. The data were produced by immunoSEQ multiplex PCR, yet TCRdb's version contains in-frame clones alone and is incomplete. The sample has 41,000 or so clones; around 75% are singletons. Single viable CD3+CD4+CD8-CD45RO+ cells were sorted as the memory CD4+ T cells. What was sequenced was memory CD4+ T cells from blood. These TCRs come from an adult in good health and CMV-seronegative.

The chain is built from TRBV5-4 and TRBJ2-3; D could derive from TRBD1 or TRBD2 (5 bases each). The germline V and J ends were trimmed by 1 base and 2 bases, with 14 bases remaining between them. CDR1 is SGHNT and CDR2 is YYREEE in the germline V gene (reference sequence). This CDR3 is built from 16 residues. The CDR3 spells CASSLPGRTSTDTQYF. The DNA of the CDR3 is TGTGCCAGCAGCTTGCCGGGACGGACCTCCACAGATACGCAGTATTTT. Full variable domain (outside the CDR3, taken from reference TRBV5-4 and TRBJ2-3): ETGVTQSPTHLIKTRGQQVTLRCSSQSGHNTVSWYQQALGQGPQFIFQYYREEENGRGNFPPRFSGLQFPNYSSELNVNALELDDSALYLCASSLPGRTSTDTQYFGPGTRLTVL.

The V call is TRBV27, the J call TRBJ1-2, with TRBD1 identical over 8 bases. CDR1 and CDR2 (germline): MNHEY, SMNVEV (reference sequence). The V segment lost 5 bases and the J segment 3 bases; nucleotides outside the gene matches: 5. This CDR3 is built from 14 residues. CDR3 protein: CASSPRQGYYGYTF. DNA of the CDR3: TGTGCCAGCAGTCCGCGACAGGGGTACTATGGCTACACCTTC.

This chain links TRBV7-6 with TRBJ1-2; a weak D match, TRBD1 (6 bases). The ends were cut back, 5 bases at V and 0 bases at J, with 10 bases in the middle. The CDR3 runs 14 residues. Looked up from germline, CDR1 is SGHVS and CDR2 is FNYEAQ. CDR3 nucleotides: TGTGCCAGCAGCCCTCAGGGGACTAACTATGGCTACACCTTC. It codes for CASSPQGTNYGYTF. Full variable domain (missing parts from reference TRBV7-6 and TRBJ1-2): GAGVSQSPRYKVTKRGQDVALRCDPISGHVSLYWYRQALGQGPEFLTYFNYEAQQDKSGLPNDRFSAERPEGSISTLTIQRTEQRDSAMYRCASSPQGTNYGYTFGSGTRLTVV.

V gene TRBV7-9 combines with J gene TRBJ1-4, with D possibly TRBD1 on 5 matching bases. CDR1 and CDR2 from the germline V gene are SEHNR and FQNEAQ (reference sequence). V was cut by 4 bases and J by 8 bases, with 17 bases left in between. The CDR3 has 15 residues. This CDR3 reads CASSSTGRRREKLFF. The CDR3 coding sequence is TGTGCCAGCAGCTCAACGGGACGTCGAAGAGAAAAACTGTTTTTT.

The V and J genes are TRBV7-9 and TRBJ2-3; 9 bases are shared with TRBD1. The trim removed 3 bases at V and 1 base at J, leaving 2 bases unmatched. The CDR3 consists of 15 residues. Germline CDR1 reads SEHNR; CDR2 reads FQNEAQ (reference sequence). CDR3 bases: TGTGCCAGCAGCTTGGGGACAGGGCGCACAGATACGCAGTATTTT. This sequence encodes CASSLGTGRTDTQYF.

The rearrangement joins TRBV4-2 to TRBJ1-2; D unclear. There are 15 residues in the CDR3. Germline V gene sequence: CDR1 LGHNA, CDR2 YNFKEQ. The V end lost 4 bases, the J end lost 5 bases, and 17 bases lay between the germline ends. For the CDR3, the DNA is TGTGCCAGCAGCCCTGGGCAATCCTCCGCTTATGGCTACACCTTC. The encoded protein is CASSPGQSSAYGYTF.

This chain joins TRBV7-8 and TRBJ1-2; a possible D gene is TRBD1 (5 bases). The CDR3 runs to 19 residues. Germline V gives CDR1 SGHVS, CDR2 FQNEAQ. Trimming removed 2 bases from V and 1 base from J, with 23 bases in between. CDR3 coding DNA: TGTGCCAGCAGCTTATTTAGGGGCAGAATAAAGCCCCATAACTATGGCTACACCTTC. Residues: CASSLFRGRIKPHNYGYTF.

In its sample, this clone was seen once. This chain links TRBV18 with TRBJ1-6; D is undetermined. CDR1 is KGHSH and CDR2 is LQKENI in the germline V gene. Deletions cut 2 bases from V and 0 bases from J, with 14 bases between. This CDR3 has 18 residues. CDR3: CASSPSVAENSYNSPLHF. The CDR3, as DNA: TGTGCCAGCTCACCATCGGTGGCGGAAAACTCCTATAATTCACCCCTCCACTTT.

This clone showed up just a few times. J is TRBJ1-2 and V is TRBV7-9; D gene unclear. The CDR3 extends over 13 amino acids. V lost 0 bases and J lost 8, with 10 bases in between. CDR1 is SEHNR and CDR2 is FQNEAQ in the germline V gene (reference sequence). CDR3 sequence: CASSLATGWGYTF. The CDR3 DNA sequence: TGTGCCAGCAGCTTAGCCACCGGATGGGGCTACACCTTC.

V usage is TRBV7-3 and J usage is TRBJ1-1; D unresolved. The V and J ends lost 2 bases and 2 bases respectively, with 9 bases between them. The CDR3 consists of 14 residues. Germline CDR1 is SGHTA and CDR2 is FQGTGA. The CDR3 spells CASSLDSGNTEAFF. Here the CDR3 DNA reads TGTGCCAGCAGCTTAGACTCGGGAAACACTGAAGCTTTCTTT. Filled out from reference TRBV7-3 and TRBJ1-1, the complete variable domain reads GAGVSQTPSNKVTEKGKYVELRCDPISGHTALYWYRQSLGQGPEFLIYFQGTGAADDSGLPNDRFFAVRPEGSVSTLKIQRTERGDSAVYLCASSLDSGNTEAFFGQGTRLTVV.

V is TRBV7-2 and J is TRBJ2-7, with TRBD1 matching 11 bases. This CDR3 is built from 15 residues. Germline-derived CDR1 and CDR2 are SGHTA and FQGNSA. The V segment lost 0 bases and the J segment 3 bases; nucleotides outside the gene matches: 1. The CDR3 nucleotides are TGTGCCAGCAGCTTAGCTGGGACAGGGGGCTACGAGCAGTACTTC. Amino acid sequence: CASSLAGTGGYEQYF.

The table lists this clone with a count of one. The V and J genes are TRBV6-5 and TRBJ1-2; D ambiguous. Trimming stripped 6 bases from V and 0 bases from J, with 8 bases between. Germline CDR1 reads MNHEY; CDR2 reads SVGAGI. The CDR3 extends over 13 amino acids. The CDR3 DNA is TGTGCCAGCAGACTTACCGCTAACTATGGCTACACCTTC. It is translated as CASRLTANYGYTF.

V gene TRBV2 combines with J gene TRBJ2-3; D gene ambiguous. V lost 6 bases and J 13 bases, leaving 8 bases between the germline ends. The CDR3 spans 9 residues. Germline values: CDR1 SNHLY, CDR2 FYNNEI. In DNA form, the CDR3 reads TGTGCCAGCAGCCCTGGGAAGTATTTT. Protein sequence: CASSPGKYF.

The chain couples TRBV5-5 to TRBJ1-2; maybe TRBD1 (5 bases). Germline CDR1 is SGHKS and CDR2 is YYEKEE (reference sequence). This CDR3 is built from 14 residues. Trimming left V 3 bases short and J 2 bases short, with 11 bases between. The DNA for the CDR3 is TGTGCCAGCAGCTCGGGACCGCGAAACTATGGCTACACCTTC. Its protein product is CASSSGPRNYGYTF.

The rearrangement joins TRBV7-8 to TRBJ2-6, with TRBD1 identical over 7 bases. The V gene's germline CDR1 is SGHVS and CDR2 FQNEAQ. Losses at the gene ends were 5 bases for V and 0 bases for J; bases not matched to a gene: 10. The CDR3 is 18 residues long. In DNA, the CDR3 is TGTGCCAGCAGCGCCGGGACAGTCGACTTCTCTGGGGCCAACGTCCTGACTTTC. Translating gives CASSAGTVDFSGANVLTF.

This clone appeared a few times. V gene TRBV2 combines with J gene TRBJ1-4; TRBD1 is a possible D gene (5 bases). CDR3 length equals 15 residues. Germline-derived CDR1 and CDR2 are SNHLY and FYNNEI. V was pared by 7 bases and J by 0 bases, with 12 bases between. The DNA of the CDR3 is TGTGCCAGCACAGCCGACAGTGCAACTAATGAAAAACTGTTTTTT. It specifies CASTADSATNEKLFF.

This clone was found once. J is TRBJ1-2 and V is TRBV30; a weak D match, TRBD1 (5 bases). The CDR3 consists of 12 residues. Germline CDR1 is GTSNPN and CDR2 is SVGIG (reference sequence). Trimming shortened V by 5 bases and J by 4 bases, and 11 bases separated the two germline ends. CDR3 coding DNA: TGTGCCTGGTCTGGGACGTCCTATGGCTACACCTTC. Protein product: CAWSGTSYGYTF.

This clone was picked up a small number of times. V usage is TRBV5-1 and J usage is TRBJ1-1, with 8 bases fitting TRBD1. The V and J ends lost 2 bases and 7 bases, in that order; junction bases with no gene match: 4. The CDR3 consists of 13 residues. The germline gives CDR1 SGHRS, CDR2 YFSETQ. In DNA form, the CDR3 reads TGCGCCAGCAGCTTTCAGGGGGCAGATGAAGCTTTCTTT. This encodes CASSFQGADEAFF.

The chain links TRBV4-2 to TRBJ1-1; 10 bases agree with TRBD1. J was trimmed by 3 bases and V by 5 bases; bases with no gene match: 15. Per germline, CDR1 LGHNA and CDR2 YNFKEQ. The CDR3 spans 18 residues. Here the CDR3 DNA reads TGTGCCAGCAGCAAGATTGGGAGGTTTGGGACAGGGGACACTGAAGCTTTCTTT. Encoded protein: CASSKIGRFGTGDTEAFF.

J is TRBJ2-6 and V is TRBV25-1, with TRBD1 matching 8 bases. Germline V gene data show CDR1 as MGHDK and CDR2 as SYGVNS. This CDR3 has 15 residues. The trim removed 6 bases at V and 4 bases at J, leaving 5 bases unmatched. CDR3 sequence reads: CASSQTGAGANVLTF. As DNA, the CDR3 is TGTGCCAGCAGCCAGACAGGGGCCGGGGCCAACGTCCTGACTTTC.

This clone has a handful of counts. The chain has TRBV6-1 and TRBJ1-2; 9 bases line up with TRBD1. The germline CDR1 and CDR2 sequences are MNHNS and SASEGT. The CDR3 contains 13 residues. Trimming cost V 7 bases and J 6 bases; bases outside gene matches: 6. The CDR3 DNA sequence: TGTGCCAGCACCTTCCGGGACAGGGATGGCTACACCTTC. Residues: CASTFRDRDGYTF.

This clone was detected only a few times. The chain employs TRBV27 and TRBJ1-6, with D hard to call. CDR3 length: 19 amino acids. Trimming took 7 bases from V and 0 from J, leaving 22 bases between them. Germline CDR1 MNHEY, CDR2 SMNVEV (reference sequence). CDR3 sequence: CASTPPGWGLSSYNSPLHF. DNA of the CDR3: TGTGCCAGCACCCCACCCGGTTGGGGTTTAAGCTCCTATAATTCACCCCTCCACTTT.

The chain has TRBV9 and TRBJ2-7, with 7 nucleotides matching TRBD1. Germline CDR1 is SGDLS and CDR2 is YYNGEE. The CDR3 has 16 amino acids. J lost 4 bases, V lost 4 bases, and 14 bases had no gene match. The CDR3 DNA reads TGTGCCAGCAGCTCTCGGACAGGAACGACCCCATACGAGCAGTACTTC. Its protein product is CASSSRTGTTPYEQYF. Full variable domain (outside the CDR3, taken from reference TRBV9 and TRBJ2-7): DSGVTQTPKHLITATGQRVTLRCSPRSGDLSVYWYQQSLDQGLQFLIQYYNGEERAKGNILERFSAQQFPDLHSELNLSSLELGDSALYFCASSSRTGTTPYEQYFGPGTRLTVT.

The chain has TRBV7-2 and TRBJ2-3; D not certain. The V gene lost 2 bases and the J gene lost 2 bases, with 14 bases spanning the gap. Germline loops: CDR1 SGHTA, CDR2 FQGNSA. The CDR3 extends over 16 amino acids. The CDR3 DNA follows: TGTGCCAGCAGCTTAAATTACGGCGTTAACACAGATACGCAGTATTTT. Encoded protein: CASSLNYGVNTDTQYF. The full variable domain, with the rest looked up from reference TRBV7-2 and TRBJ2-3, is GAGVSQSPSNKVTEKGKDVELRCDPISGHTALYWYRQSLGQGLEFLIYFQGNSAPDKSGLPSDRFSAERTGGSVSTLTIQRTQQEDSAVYLCASSLNYGVNTDTQYFGPGTRLTVL.